This TCR beta chain came from a study of T cell changes during pregnancy in multiple sclerosis. Germline CDR1 SEHNR, CDR2 FQNEAQ (reference sequence). The ends were cut back, 0 bases at V and 8 bases at J, with 16 bases in the middle. The CDR3 runs to 15 residues. Using immunoSEQ multiplex PCR, the repertoire was profiled, and TCRdb retains in-frame clones only, with some absent. The sample contains under 45,000 clones, over 75% of which appear only once. The origin of this receptor is a female donor with multiple sclerosis, enrolled in a pregnancy study. The input for sequencing was CD8+ T cells from peripheral blood mononuclear cells, taken in the first trimester of pregnancy. The chain carries TRBV7-9 and TRBJ1-2, with D possibly matching TRBD1 (6 bases). The CDR3 region is CASSLAQGSDKGYTF. CDR3 DNA: TGTGCCAGCAGCTTAGCGCAGGGGTCGGATAAGGGCTACACCTTC.